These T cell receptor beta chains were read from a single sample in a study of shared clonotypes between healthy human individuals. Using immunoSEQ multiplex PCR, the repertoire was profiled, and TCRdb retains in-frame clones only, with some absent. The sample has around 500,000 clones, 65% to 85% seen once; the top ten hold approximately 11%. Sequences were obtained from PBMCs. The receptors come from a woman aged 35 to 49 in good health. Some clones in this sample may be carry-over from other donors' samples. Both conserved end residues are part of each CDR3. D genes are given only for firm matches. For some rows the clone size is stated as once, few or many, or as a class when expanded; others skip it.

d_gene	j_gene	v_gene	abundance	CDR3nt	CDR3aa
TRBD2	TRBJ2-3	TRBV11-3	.	TGTGCCAGCAGCCAGGGACTAGCGGGAGCCGCAGATACGCAGTATTTT	CASSQGLAGAADTQYF
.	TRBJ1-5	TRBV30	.	TGTGCCTGGAATGCCGGGGGGGGCAATCAGCCCCAGCATTTT	CAWNAGGGNQPQHF
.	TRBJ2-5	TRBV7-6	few	TGTGCCAGCAGCCCAGGGGCGGCTACCCAAGAGACCCAGTACTTC	CASSPGAATQETQYF
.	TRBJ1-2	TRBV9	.	TGTGCCAGCAGCGTGTCCCATAGCTATGGCTACACCTTC	CASSVSHSYGYTF
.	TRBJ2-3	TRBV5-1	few	TGCGCCAGCATGGAAGGGCTTGGCACAGATACGCAGTATTTT	CASMEGLGTDTQYF
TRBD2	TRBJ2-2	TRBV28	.	TGTGCCAGCATGCGGGAGGGGGTCACCGGGGAGCTGTTTTTT	CASMREGVTGELFF
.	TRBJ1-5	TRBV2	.	TGTGCCAGCAGTGTGGGAAGGGGGCAGCCCCAGCATTTT	CASSVGRGQPQHF
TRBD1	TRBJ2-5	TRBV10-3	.	TGTGCCACCACAGGACAGGAGCAAGAGACCCAGTACTTC	CATTGQEQETQYF
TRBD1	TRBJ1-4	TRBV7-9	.	TGTGCCAGCAGGTTACGTTCAGGGGGGAATGAAAAACTGTTTTTT	CASRLRSGGNEKLFF
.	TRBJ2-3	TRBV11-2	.	TGTGCCAGCAGCTTAGAGATGGGCACAGATACGCAGTATTTT	CASSLEMGTDTQYF
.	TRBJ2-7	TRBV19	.	TGTGCCAGTAGTTTACAACCCGAAGGCTACGAGCAGTACTTC	CASSLQPEGYEQYF
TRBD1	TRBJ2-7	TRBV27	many	TGTGCCAGCAGTCCCACTGGGACAGGGGTTCCCGAGCAGTACTTC	CASSPTGTGVPEQYF